The 8 T cell receptor beta chains in this list originate from one sample, sequenced in a study of cytomegalovirus exposure and HLA in healthy donors (dated by TCRdb to between 2016 and 2019). The library was made by the immunoSEQ multiplex PCR assay. For the multiplex PCR, a mixture combining 60 forward primers for TCR Vbeta segments and 13 reverse primers for TCR Jbeta segments was used. The immuneACCESS repertoire file appears here via TCRdb, limited to in-frame rearrangements. These files lack a portion of the clones; in checked studies, under half of the deficit traces to unresolved V genes, and the cause of the others is not known. The table of this sample itemizes about 32,000 clones. Of the sample, around 4.7% falls within the top ten clones. The specimen sequenced was PBMCs. Receptors originate from a female donor in good health and CMV-seronegative.

The gene calls are TRBV6-1 and TRBJ1-4; 9 bases map to TRBD1. The CDR3 covers 15 residues. The ends lost 7 bases at V and 5 bases at J; junction bases unmatched: 8. Germline values: CDR1 MNHNS, CDR2 SASEGT. CDR3 sequence: CASIRRDRVNEKLFF. The CDR3 DNA reads as TGTGCCAGCATTAGAAGGGACAGGGTAAATGAAAAACTGTTTTTT.

The chain is built from TRBV9 and TRBJ1-2, with D hard to call. V lost 4 bases and J lost 2, with 18 bases in between. Per germline, CDR1 SGDLS and CDR2 YYNGEE. CDR3 size: 16 residues. The CDR3: CASSFTEGTGNYGYTF. The CDR3 coding sequence is TGTGCCAGCAGCTTTACCGAGGGTACGGGGAACTATGGCTACACCTTC.

V usage is TRBV7-9 and J usage is TRBJ1-1; no firm D call. CDR1 is SEHNR and CDR2 is FQNEAQ in the germline V gene (reference sequence). This CDR3 comprises 13 residues. The V end was cut by 5 bases, the J end by 10 bases, with 17 bases between. The CDR3 region has the DNA TGTGCCAGCAGCCTAATGGTGAATTTCGGAGCTTTCTTT. Translated: CASSLMVNFGAFF.

The chain joins TRBV28 to TRBJ2-3; tentatively, D is TRBD2 (6 bases). V was shortened by 6 bases and J by 0 bases, with 16 bases between the two germline ends. Germline lookup yields CDR1 MDHEN and CDR2 SYDVKM. The CDR3 contains 16 residues. The CDR3, as DNA: TGTGCCAGCAGCTTCCCTTCGGGGGTCAGCACAGATACGCAGTATTTT. The encoded protein is CASSFPSGVSTDTQYF.

The chain is built from TRBV6-4 and TRBJ2-7, with 7 bases aligning to TRBD1. Per germline, CDR1 MRHNA and CDR2 SNTAGT. V dropped 3 bases and J dropped 3; count of bases not matched to a gene: 8. CDR3 length: 15 residues. The DNA of the CDR3 is TGTGCCAGCAGTGAGAGGGGGCAGGGGAACTACGAGCAGTACTTC. As protein: CASSERGQGNYEQYF.

The chain couples TRBV5-5 to TRBJ2-2; 7 positions match TRBD2. The CDR3 loop spans 15 amino acids. V shed 4 bases, J shed 0 bases, and the junction held 3 bases outside the gene matches. The germline V gene has CDR1 SGHKS and CDR2 YYEKEE (reference sequence). Written as DNA, the CDR3 is TGTGCCAGCAGCAACCTAGCGGCGAACACCGGGGAGCTGTTTTTT. Protein sequence: CASSNLAANTGELFF.

The J gene is TRBJ2-2, the V gene TRBV6-5, with 8 bases lining up with TRBD2. V was clipped by 10 bases and J by 6 bases; unmatched bases: 13. CDR1 is MNHEY and CDR2 is SVGAGI in the germline V gene. The CDR3 runs 15 residues. CDR3 amino acids: CATRAGGALAGELFF. In nucleotides, the CDR3 is TGTGCCACCAGGGCCGGGGGGGCCTTGGCCGGGGAGCTGTTTTTT.

The chain joins TRBV27 to TRBJ2-1; 7 bases fit TRBD1. The V gene's germline CDR1 is MNHEY and CDR2 SMNVEV (reference sequence). The CDR3 sequence is 13 residues long. Trimming cost V 5 bases and J 4 bases; bases outside gene matches: 2. CDR3 coding DNA: TGTGCCAGCAGTAGACAGGGTTACAATGAGCAGTTCTTC. Protein sequence: CASSRQGYNEQFF.